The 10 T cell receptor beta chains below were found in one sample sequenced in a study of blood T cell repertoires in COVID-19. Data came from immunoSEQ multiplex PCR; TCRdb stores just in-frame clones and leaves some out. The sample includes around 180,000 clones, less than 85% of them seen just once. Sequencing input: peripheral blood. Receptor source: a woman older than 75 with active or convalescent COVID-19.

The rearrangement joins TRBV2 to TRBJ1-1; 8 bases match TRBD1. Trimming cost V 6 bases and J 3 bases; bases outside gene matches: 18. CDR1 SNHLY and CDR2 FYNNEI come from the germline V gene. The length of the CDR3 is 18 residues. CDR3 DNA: TGTGCCAGCAGGCGACTGAACAGGGGGAGGTTAGAGTACACTGAAGCTTTCTTT. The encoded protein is CASRRLNRGRLEYTEAFF.

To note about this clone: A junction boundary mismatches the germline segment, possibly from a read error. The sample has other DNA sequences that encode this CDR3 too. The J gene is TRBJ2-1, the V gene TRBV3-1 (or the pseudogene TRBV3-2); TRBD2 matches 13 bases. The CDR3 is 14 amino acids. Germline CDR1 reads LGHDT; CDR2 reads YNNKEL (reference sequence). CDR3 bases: TGTGCTAGCACCCGGACTAGCGGGAGCAATGAGCAGTTCTTC. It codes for CASTRTSGSNEQFF.

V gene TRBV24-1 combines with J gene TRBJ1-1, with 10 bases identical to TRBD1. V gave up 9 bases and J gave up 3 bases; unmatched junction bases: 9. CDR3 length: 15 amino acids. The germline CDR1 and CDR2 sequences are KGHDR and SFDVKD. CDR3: CATAAGQGRDTEAFF. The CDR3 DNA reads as TGTGCCACCGCGGCGGGACAGGGGAGGGACACTGAAGCTTTCTTT.

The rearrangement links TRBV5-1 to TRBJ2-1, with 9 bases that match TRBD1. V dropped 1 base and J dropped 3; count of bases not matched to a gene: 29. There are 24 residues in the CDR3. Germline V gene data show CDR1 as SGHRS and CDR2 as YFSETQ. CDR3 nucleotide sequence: TGCGCCAGCAGCTTGTCCCACCGGCCGGACCCGGGACAGGGTAGAGTTGGTCGCTACAATGAGCAGTTCTTC. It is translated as CASSLSHRPDPGQGRVGRYNEQFF.

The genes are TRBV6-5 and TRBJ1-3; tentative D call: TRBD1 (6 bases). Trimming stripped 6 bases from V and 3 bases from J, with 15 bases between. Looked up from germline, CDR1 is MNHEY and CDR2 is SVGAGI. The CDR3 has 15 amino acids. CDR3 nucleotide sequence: TGTGCCAGCAGACAGGGCCAGCGCTATGGAAACACCATATATTTT. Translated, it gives CASRQGQRYGNTIYF.

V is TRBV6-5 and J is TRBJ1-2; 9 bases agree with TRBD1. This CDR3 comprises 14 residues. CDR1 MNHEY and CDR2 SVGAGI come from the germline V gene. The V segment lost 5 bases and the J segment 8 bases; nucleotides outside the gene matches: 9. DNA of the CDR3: TGTGCCAGCAGTCGACGGGGACAGGGTTTAGGCTACACCTTC. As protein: CASSRRGQGLGYTF.

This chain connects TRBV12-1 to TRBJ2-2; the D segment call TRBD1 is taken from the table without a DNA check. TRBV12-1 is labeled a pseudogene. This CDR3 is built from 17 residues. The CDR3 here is CASSFRDRGFYTGELFF. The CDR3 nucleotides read TGTGCCAGCAGCTTCCGGGACAGGGGGTTCTACACCGGGGAGCTGTTTTTT.

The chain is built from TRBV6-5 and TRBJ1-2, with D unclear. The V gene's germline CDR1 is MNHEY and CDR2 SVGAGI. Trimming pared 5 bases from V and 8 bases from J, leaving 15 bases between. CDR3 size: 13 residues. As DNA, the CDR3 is TGTGCCAGCAGTAGCTCTTTGGGAGAAGGCTACACCTTC. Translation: CASSSSLGEGYTF.

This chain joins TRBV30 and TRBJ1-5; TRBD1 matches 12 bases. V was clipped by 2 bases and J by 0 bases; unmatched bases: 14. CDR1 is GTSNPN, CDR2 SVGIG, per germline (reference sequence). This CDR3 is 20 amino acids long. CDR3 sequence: CAWSPWSGTGGGYSNQPQHF. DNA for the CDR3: TGTGCCTGGAGTCCCTGGTCCGGGACAGGGGGCGGATATAGCAATCAGCCCCAGCATTTT.

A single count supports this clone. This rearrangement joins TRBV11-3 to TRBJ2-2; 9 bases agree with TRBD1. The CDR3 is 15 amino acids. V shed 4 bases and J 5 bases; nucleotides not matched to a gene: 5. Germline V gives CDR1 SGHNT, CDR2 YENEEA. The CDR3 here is CASSSDRGLTGELFF. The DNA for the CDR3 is TGTGCCAGCAGCTCCGACAGGGGGTTAACCGGGGAGCTGTTTTTT.